Below, 24 T cell receptor beta chains from the same sample are listed, as sequenced in a study of CD8 T cells in Susac syndrome. cDNA came from about 0.5 to 1 ug RNA primed by random hexamers. One entry per CDR3 protein results from TCRdb running MiXCR on the immunoSEQ multiplex PCR reads. The profile covers 95,000 to 150,000 distinct CDR3 sequences, with approximately 96% appearing a single time and roughly 0.14% taken by the ten largest. The sample consisted of CD4+ T cells from PBMCs. The origin of the receptors is a human donor with Susac syndrome.

The chain links TRBV30 to TRBJ2-3; D is possibly TRBD2 (5 bases). CDR3 length: 15 residues. Germline lookup yields CDR1 GTSNPN and CDR2 SVGIG (reference sequence). Between the trimmed V and J ends, which lost 1 base and 2 bases, there was a span of 13 bases. Here the CDR3 DNA reads TGTGCCTGGAGTGCCGGGATGGCCTCCACAGATACGCAGTATTTT. It yields the protein CAWSAGMASTDTQYF. The full variable domain, its missing parts supplied by reference TRBV30 and TRBJ2-3, is SQTIHQWPATLVQPVGSPLSLECTVEGTSNPNLYWYRQAAGRGLQLLFYSVGIGQISSEVPQNLSASRPQDRQFILSSKKLLLSDSGFYLCAWSAGMASTDTQYFGPGTRLTVL.

J is TRBJ2-2 and V is TRBV20-1, with 10 bases that match TRBD2. From germline, CDR1 is DFQATT and CDR2 SNEGSKA (reference sequence). This CDR3 has 14 amino acids. The ends lost 5 bases at V and 5 bases at J; junction bases unmatched: 5. The CDR3 is CSASSGRGTGELFF. CDR3 sequence (DNA): TGCAGTGCTTCTAGCGGGAGAGGGACCGGGGAGCTGTTTTTT.

The V and J genes are TRBV5-1 and TRBJ2-3, with a weak D call TRBD2 (6 bases). The V and J ends lost 5 bases and 2 bases respectively, with 12 bases between them. Germline V CDR1 and CDR2: SGHRS, YFSETQ. This CDR3 contains 14 residues. In DNA form, the CDR3 reads TGCGCCAGCAGGATCAGCGGGCCCACAGATACGCAGTATTTT. This translates into CASRISGPTDTQYF.

V and J are TRBV20-1 and TRBJ1-2; D is unresolved. Germline V gene lookup returns CDR1 DFQATT and CDR2 SNEGSKA (reference sequence). V gave up 3 bases and J gave up 7 bases, with 12 bases separating them. CDR3 length: 12 amino acids. This CDR3 is CSARVEGGGYTF. DNA for the CDR3: TGCAGTGCTAGGGTGGAGGGCGGTGGCTACACCTTC.

The chain couples TRBV20-1 to TRBJ2-1; D may be TRBD1 or TRBD2 (7 bases each). Trimming removed 0 bases from V and 8 bases from J, with 17 bases in between. This CDR3 is 15 amino acids long. CDR1 DFQATT and CDR2 SNEGSKA come from the germline V gene (reference sequence). CDR3 sequence: CSARDQGEGPDEQFF. In DNA, the CDR3 is TGCAGTGCTAGAGATCAGGGGGAGGGCCCGGATGAGCAGTTCTTC.

This chain links TRBV27 with TRBJ2-1; possibly TRBD1 for D (6 bases). Germline values: CDR1 MNHEY, CDR2 SMNVEV (reference sequence). This CDR3 contains 15 residues. V was shortened by 4 bases and J by 8 bases, with 18 bases between the two germline ends. This chain's CDR3 is CASSSQSGHSHEQFF. The CDR3 nucleotides are TGTGCCAGCAGTTCCCAGTCGGGACATAGTCATGAGCAGTTCTTC.

CDR3 bases: TGTGCCTGGAGTGTAGGCGGAGGCACAGATACGCAGTATTTT. Protein sequence: CAWSVGGGTDTQYF. The chain links TRBV30 to TRBJ2-3; the D is unclear. The CDR3 has 14 residues. Trimming stripped 0 bases from V and 1 base from J, with 8 bases between. Germline V lookup: CDR1 GTSNPN, CDR2 SVGIG (reference sequence).

This sequence joins TRBV18 and TRBJ1-2; D uncertain. The V gene lost 1 base and the J gene lost 4 bases, with 4 bases spanning the gap. Germline V gives CDR1 KGHSH, CDR2 LQKENI. The CDR3 extends over 12 amino acids. The CDR3 DNA reads TGTGCCAGCTCACCACTCAGCTATGGCTACACCTTC. Its protein product is CASSPLSYGYTF.

The chain couples TRBV19 to TRBJ2-1; D is perhaps TRBD1 (7 bases). In germline, CDR1 is LNHDA, CDR2 SQIVND (reference sequence). V lost 4 bases and J 3 bases, leaving 10 bases between the germline ends. The CDR3 runs 14 residues. CDR3 loop: CASSRQGGYNEQFF. For the CDR3, the DNA is TGTGCCAGTAGTAGACAGGGAGGCTACAATGAGCAGTTCTTC.

The gene calls are TRBV30 and TRBJ2-2, with 9 bases lining up with TRBD2. Germline lookup yields CDR1 GTSNPN and CDR2 SVGIG (reference sequence). The CDR3 has 15 residues. V shed 8 bases, J shed 3 bases, and the junction held 10 bases outside the gene matches. The CDR3 DNA reads as TGTGCCCTTTACGCGGGAGGGCCGGACACCGGGGAGCTGTTTTTT. Protein: CALYAGGPDTGELFF. The complete variable domain, with remaining parts taken from reference TRBV30 and TRBJ2-2, reads SQTIHQWPATLVQPVGSPLSLECTVEGTSNPNLYWYRQAAGRGLQLLFYSVGIGQISSEVPQNLSASRPQDRQFILSSKKLLLSDSGFYLCALYAGGPDTGELFFGEGSRLTVL.

J is TRBJ2-1 and V is TRBV23-1; the D gene is possibly TRBD2 (5 bases). TRBV23-1 falls under the ORF class, with uncertain function. The V end was cut by 6 bases, the J end by 7 bases, with 19 bases between. The CDR3 totals 15 residues. Here the CDR3 reads CASSPRAGTVNEQFF. CDR3 sequence (DNA): TGCGCCAGCAGCCCGAGGGCAGGTACGGTAAATGAGCAGTTCTTC.

The chain combines TRBV20-1 with TRBJ2-3; 7 positions agree with TRBD1. This CDR3 comprises 12 residues. V was clipped by 6 bases and J by 6 bases; unmatched bases: 6. In germline, CDR1 is DFQATT, CDR2 SNEGSKA (reference sequence). The CDR3 sequence is CSAVDRRDTQYF. The DNA for the CDR3 is TGCAGTGCCGTGGACAGGAGGGATACGCAGTATTTT.

V and J are TRBV6-2 or TRBV6-3 and TRBJ2-7; D remains ambiguous. The germline V gene has CDR1 MNHEY and CDR2 SVGEGT. Deletions cut 2 bases from V and 7 bases from J, with 12 bases between. The CDR3 length is 13 residues. CDR3 sequence (DNA): TGTGCCAGCAGTTACCCCGAAGGTCTGGAGCAGTACTTC. Residues: CASSYPEGLEQYF.

The gene calls are TRBV5-4 and TRBJ2-1; TRBD2 aligns across 8 bases. From germline, CDR1 is SGHNT and CDR2 YYREEE (reference sequence). The CDR3 covers 14 residues. V gave up 4 bases and J gave up 4 bases; unmatched junction bases: 4. The chain's CDR3 is CASSTGTRYNEQFF. The CDR3 DNA follows: TGTGCCAGCAGCACCGGGACTAGATACAATGAGCAGTTCTTC.

The gene calls are TRBV27 and TRBJ2-3; no clear D. Trimming shortened V by 2 bases and J by 1 base, and 16 bases separated the two germline ends. This CDR3 comprises 17 residues. Germline V gives CDR1 MNHEY, CDR2 SMNVEV (reference sequence). The CDR3 reads CASSLTTLQIGTDTQYF. The DNA of the CDR3 is TGTGCCAGCAGTTTAACGACCTTGCAGATCGGCACAGATACGCAGTATTTT.

The chain links TRBV5-6 to TRBJ1-2, with D possibly being TRBD1 (6 bases). The CDR3 covers 14 residues. CDR1 is SGHDT, CDR2 YYEEEE, per germline. Between the trimmed V and J ends, which lost 6 bases and 7 bases, there was a span of 19 bases. Written as DNA, the CDR3 is TGTGCCAGCACCAAAGAGGGGGGTGGAGGTGGCTACACCTTC. Amino acid sequence: CASTKEGGGGGYTF.

This sequence joins TRBV4-2 and TRBJ2-4; the D gene is possibly TRBD1 (6 bases). The CDR3 is made up of 18 amino acids. Deletions cut 2 bases from V and 8 bases from J, with 25 bases between. CDR1 and CDR2 (germline): LGHNA, YNFKEQ. The CDR3 loop is CASSQRTARGLGLDIQYF. The CDR3 nucleotides read TGTGCCAGCAGCCAAAGGACAGCGAGGGGCCTTGGTCTAGACATTCAGTACTTC.

The V gene is TRBV9, the J gene TRBJ2-1, with TRBD2 matching over 7 bases. The V segment lost 0 bases and the J segment 4 bases; nucleotides outside the gene matches: 10. Per germline, CDR1 SGDLS and CDR2 YYNGEE. The CDR3 totals 17 residues. The CDR3 nucleotides are TGTGCCAGCAGCGTAGCCTCGGGACTAAATCTTTACAATGAGCAGTTCTTC. Translating gives CASSVASGLNLYNEQFF.

V usage is TRBV11-1 and J usage is TRBJ2-1; TRBD1 matches 7 bases. CDR1 SGHAT and CDR2 FQDESV come from the germline V gene (reference sequence). V was pared by 4 bases and J by 16 bases, with 13 bases of the junction left unmatched. CDR3 length equals 13 residues. The CDR3 sequence is CASSSVGAQGKFF. CDR3 DNA sequence: TGTGCCAGCAGCTCTGTCGGGGCACAGGGGAAATTCTTC.

The rearrangement uses TRBV27 and TRBJ2-7, with TRBD2 matching over 12 bases. Germline CDR1 is MNHEY and CDR2 is SMNVEV (reference sequence). V was clipped by 6 bases and J by 1 base; unmatched bases: 4. This CDR3 comprises 15 residues. This CDR3 is CASRVGTSGSYEQYF. CDR3 sequence (DNA): TGTGCCAGCAGGGTTGGGACTAGCGGGTCCTACGAGCAGTACTTC.

The chain combines TRBV15 with TRBJ1-3, with D unclear. V was trimmed by 0 bases and J by 0 bases, leaving 9 bases between them. The germline V gene encodes CDR1 LNHNV and CDR2 YYDKDF (reference sequence). The CDR3 is made up of 16 amino acids. CDR3 in amino acids: CATSRDFQTSGNTIYF. CDR3 DNA: TGTGCCACCAGCAGAGATTTTCAAACCTCTGGAAACACCATATATTTT. Full variable domain (outside the CDR3, taken from reference TRBV15 and TRBJ1-3): DAMVIQNPRYQVTQFGKPVTLSCSQTLNHNVMYWYQQKSSQAPKLLFHYYDKDFNNEADTPDNFQSRRPNTSFCFLDIRSPGLGDTAMYLCATSRDFQTSGNTIYFGEGSWLTVV.

J is TRBJ1-2 and V is TRBV14, with 11 nucleotides matching TRBD1. Germline CDR1 is SGHDN and CDR2 is FVKESK. After removal of 1 base from V and 5 bases from J, the junction contained 15 bases not matched to a gene. The CDR3 has 19 residues. CDR3 nucleotide sequence: TGTGCCAGCAGCCAAGCTGCTCCGGGACAGGGGGAAGGAGCTTATGGCTACACCTTC. This gives the protein CASSQAAPGQGEGAYGYTF.

The J gene is TRBJ2-7, the V gene TRBV20-1; 11 positions match TRBD2. V shed 6 bases and J 2 bases; nucleotides not matched to a gene: 6. CDR1 DFQATT and CDR2 SNEGSKA come from the germline V gene (reference sequence). The CDR3 is made up of 14 amino acids. CDR3 protein: CSAPISGRAYEQYF. As DNA, the CDR3 is TGCAGTGCCCCCATTAGCGGGAGGGCCTACGAGCAGTACTTC.

The chain has TRBV6-5 and TRBJ1-1; a weak D match, TRBD1 (5 bases). Germline V gene sequence: CDR1 MNHEY, CDR2 SVGAGI. The CDR3 is made up of 13 amino acids. V lost 10 bases to trimming and J lost 2 bases, with 14 bases between them. The CDR3: CATRRAPNTEAFF. The CDR3 nucleotides read TGTGCCACCCGCAGGGCACCAAACACTGAAGCTTTCTTT.